Below, one TCR beta chain is given with its context. This clonotype came up a few times. Its recognized antigen is unknown. Base qualities are missing; no much larger clone stands one base away. Library creation used PCR. DNA from cultured CD4+ T cells underwent TCR sequencing with the Oncomine TCR Beta short-read assay at the Johns Hopkins FTIC core. Genomic DNA was extracted from the cultured CD4+ T cells with the QIAamp micro DNA kit. Oncomine TCR Beta libraries made from cultured CD4+ T cells were pooled using unique dual indexes and sequenced on an Illumina iSeq 100. On the authors' methods: Non-productive sequences were removed, and CDR3s not starting with C, not ending with F or W, or shorter than 7 amino acids were discarded. The MANAFEST web application was used to identify antigen-specific clonotypes by comparing peptide-stimulated wells against reference wells and other culture wells. For a clone to be called positive, the clone needed an FDR below 0.05, an odds ratio above 5, and a productive frequency above 0.1% in at least two of three replicate wells. A clonotype was classed as cross-reactive if the clonotype showed significant expansion both in SARS-CoV-2 spike wells and in at least one common cold coronavirus spike condition. CDR3 homology was assessed with Levenshtein distances (stringdist) and unrooted phylogenetic trees (ape) in R version 3.6.1. The raw public reads went through TCRdb reprocessing: fastp at Q25, MiXCR clone calling, in-frame beta chains kept. Every entry covers one CDR3 protein and lists the most common genes and DNA from its rows. These V and J calls originate from TCRdb's pipeline instead of the authors' own analysis. The sample records some 13,000 distinct CDR3 sequences, about 30% of which are singletons. The leading ten clones occupy 9% to 13% of the sample.

These data are taken from a study of vaccination and CD4 T cells after COVID-19 (dated by TCRdb to the early 2020s). Broadly, across the study: Every convalescent patient had a positive nasal swab PCR test for SARS-CoV-2, with mild disease in 9 or 10 patients and severe disease in one. The convalescent cohort comprised six males and four females, including two Hispanic individuals, seven Caucasians, two Asians and one multiracial person. The time from the second vaccine dose to post-vaccine blood sampling had a median of approximately 72 days and ranged from roughly 12 to 250 days. In 10 COVID-19 convalescent patients and a few infection-naive healthy vaccine recipients, researchers compared the spike-specific CD4+ TCR repertoire from before mRNA vaccination with the repertoire from after. For stimulating the cultures, overlapping spike peptide pools were used, derived from SARS-CoV-2 as well as from the common cold coronaviruses HCoV-NL63, HCoV-OC43 and HCoV-229E. In control cultures, a CEFX viral epitope pool was used as positive control, an HIV-1 Nef peptide pool was used as negative control, or no peptide was added. Each participant got two doses of either the Pfizer-BioNTech BNT162b2 vaccine (n=8) or the Moderna mRNA-1273 vaccine (n=2). Post-COVID blood samples from convalescent patients were collected a median of 101 days after diagnosis, with a range of 35 to 161 days.

What this sample's treatment or condition label stands for: approximately nine-day PBMC culture with coronavirus spike peptide pools or control peptides (ViraFEST assay). The ViraFEST assay was used in the study, in which antigen-specific T cells were expanded with peptide pools and expanded clonotypes were subsequently identified by TCR sequencing. The convalescent patients' positive SARS-CoV-2 PCR tests fell between March and December 2020, which was before the Alpha, Beta and Delta variants emerged in the United States. Fewer than 2.5 million PBMCs per well were cultured in IMDM with approximately 5.5% human AB serum and about 9.7 IU/ml IL-2, plus 10 ug/ml peptide pools. Half of the culture medium was replaced with fresh IL-2-containing medium on days 3 and 7. After approximately 11 days of culture, CD4+ T cells were isolated by negative selection with the EasySep CD4+ T cell isolation kit. Ficoll-Paque Plus gradient centrifugation was used to isolate PBMCs from whole blood, and the isolated PBMCs were then either used fresh or cryopreserved at -140C. Triplicate wells were generally used for each culture condition.

CDR1 and CDR2 (SGHVS, FQNEAQ) derive from the germline V gene. The CDR3 goes from the cysteine to the phenylalanine over 14 residues. Of all the DNA, just the CDR3 is kept, 42 bases in frame from base 1. The trim is 10 bases for V and 4 bases for J, with a gap of 19 bases between the germline ends. What the authors observed across the whole study: The number of convalescent patients in the study was relatively small, and the study did not examine early timepoints following natural infection. In convalescent patients, a median 86.3% of post-vaccine SARS-CoV-2-reactive clones were detected only after vaccination, and vaccine-specific priming was suggested by this finding. The median number of SARS-CoV-2-reactive clonotypes rose from 21 after infection to 30 to 45 after vaccination, but the change was not significant. Of the vaccine-specific clones found in convalescent patients, nearly all (304 of 307) were mono-reactive for SARS-CoV-2 spike instead of being cross-reactive with common cold coronaviruses.

The receptor was derived from a human donor who had recovered from COVID-19. The sequencing sample was made of CD4+ T cells from blood, cultured in vitro. The chain couples TRBV7-8 to TRBJ1-1; a tentative D call is TRBD1 (6 bases match). The DNA reads as follows: TGTGCCACCAAAGGGGGAGGGTCGCGCACTGAAGCTTTCTTT. Translated, it reads CATKGGGSRTEAFF.